The 2 T cell receptor beta chains presented below share a single source sample, sequenced in a study of blood T cells in healthy people across ages. Primed by a sample-barcoded 5' primer and a J-beta primer mix, a second PCR proceeded for 7 to 11 cycles. TCRdb re-analysed the 5' RACE reads in MiXCR, keeping a single row per CDR3 protein. Among about 640,000 distinct CDR3 sequences listed, approximately 59% were seen once. Sequencing was performed on blood. These receptors were collected from a man aged 55 to 70 in good health.

The chain is built from TRBV9 and TRBJ2-1; TRBD2 matches 12 bases. Unmatched junction bases numbered 13, after V lost 0 bases and J lost 9 bases. The CDR3 loop spans 18 amino acids. Germline CDR1 SGDLS, CDR2 YYNGEE. CDR3 residues: CASSVATLAGGSLPEQFF. Written as DNA, the CDR3 is TGTGCCAGCAGCGTAGCTACCCTAGCGGGGGGGTCCTTACCTGAGCAGTTCTTC.

The chain has TRBV5-1 and TRBJ1-2; TRBD1 is a possible D gene (5 bases). The CDR3 totals 14 residues. Germline CDR1 reads SGHRS; CDR2 reads YFSETQ. V was cut by 1 base and J by 4 bases, with 11 bases left in between. CDR3 DNA sequence: TGCGCCAGCAGCTTGCAGGGTTCTGGCTATGGCTACACCTTC. Its translation: CASSLQGSGYGYTF.